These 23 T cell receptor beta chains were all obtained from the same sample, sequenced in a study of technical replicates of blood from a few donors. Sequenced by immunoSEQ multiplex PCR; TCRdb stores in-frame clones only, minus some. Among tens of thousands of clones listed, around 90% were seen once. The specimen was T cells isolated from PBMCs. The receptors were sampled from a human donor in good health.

CDR3 DNA: TGTGCCACCAGCTTAGGGGTTTTGAGCAATGAGCAGTTCTTC. Translation gives CATSLGVLSNEQFF. The chain recombines TRBV15 with TRBJ2-1, with D possibly TRBD1 on 5 matching bases. CDR3 length: 14 amino acids. V was shortened by 5 bases and J by 6 bases, with 14 bases between the two germline ends. Germline loops: CDR1 LNHNV, CDR2 YYDKDF (reference sequence).

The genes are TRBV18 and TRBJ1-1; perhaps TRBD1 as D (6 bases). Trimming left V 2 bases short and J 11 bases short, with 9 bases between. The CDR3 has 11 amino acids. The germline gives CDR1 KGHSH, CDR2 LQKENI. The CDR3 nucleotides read TGTGCCAGCTCACCATCAGGGGCGGCTTTCTTT. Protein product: CASSPSGAAFF.

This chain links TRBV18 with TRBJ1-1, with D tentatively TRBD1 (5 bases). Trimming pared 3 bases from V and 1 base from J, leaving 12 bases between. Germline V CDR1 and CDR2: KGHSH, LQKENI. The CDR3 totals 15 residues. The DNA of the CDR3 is TGTGCCAGCTCACCCGGGGGTAGAGGGAACACTGAAGCTTTCTTT. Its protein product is CASSPGGRGNTEAFF.

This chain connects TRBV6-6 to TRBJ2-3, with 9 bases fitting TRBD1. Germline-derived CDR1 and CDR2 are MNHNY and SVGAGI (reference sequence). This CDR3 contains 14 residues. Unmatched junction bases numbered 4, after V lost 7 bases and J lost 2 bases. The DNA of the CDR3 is TGTGCCAGCAACAGGGACAGGGTCACAGATACGCAGTATTTT. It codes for CASNRDRVTDTQYF.

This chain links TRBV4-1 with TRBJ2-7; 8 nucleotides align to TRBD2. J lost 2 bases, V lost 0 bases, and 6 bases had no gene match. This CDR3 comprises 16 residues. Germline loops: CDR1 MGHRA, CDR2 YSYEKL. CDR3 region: CASSQDSSGSPYEQYF. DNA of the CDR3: TGCGCCAGCAGCCAAGATTCGAGCGGGAGCCCCTACGAGCAGTACTTC.

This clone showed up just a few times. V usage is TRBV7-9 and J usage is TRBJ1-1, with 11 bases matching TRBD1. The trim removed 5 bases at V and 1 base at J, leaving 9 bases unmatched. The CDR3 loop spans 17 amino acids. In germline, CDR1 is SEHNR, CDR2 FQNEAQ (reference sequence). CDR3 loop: CASSKRTGGLGNTEAFF. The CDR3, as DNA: TGTGCCAGCAGCAAACGGACAGGGGGCTTGGGGAACACTGAAGCTTTCTTT.

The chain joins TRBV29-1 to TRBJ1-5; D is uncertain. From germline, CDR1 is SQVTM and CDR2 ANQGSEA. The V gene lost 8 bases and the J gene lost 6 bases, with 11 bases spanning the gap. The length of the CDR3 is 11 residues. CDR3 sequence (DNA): TGCAGCCAGGTGGGTGGTCAGCCCCAGCATTTT. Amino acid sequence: CSQVGGQPQHF. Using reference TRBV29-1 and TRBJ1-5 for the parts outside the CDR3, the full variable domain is SAVISQKPSRDICQRGTSLTIQCQVDSQVTMMFWYRQQPGQSLTLIATANQGSEATYESGFVIDKFPISRPNLTFSTLTVSNMSPEDSSIYLCSQVGGQPQHFGDGTRLSIL.

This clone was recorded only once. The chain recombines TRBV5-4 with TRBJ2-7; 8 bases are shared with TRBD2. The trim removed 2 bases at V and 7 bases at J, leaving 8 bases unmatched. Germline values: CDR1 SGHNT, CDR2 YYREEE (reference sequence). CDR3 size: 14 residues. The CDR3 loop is CASSFTLPGGEQYF. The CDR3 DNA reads TGTGCCAGCAGCTTTACCCTCCCGGGGGGGGAGCAGTACTTC. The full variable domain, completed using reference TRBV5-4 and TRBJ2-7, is ETGVTQSPTHLIKTRGQQVTLRCSSQSGHNTVSWYQQALGQGPQFIFQYYREEENGRGNFPPRFSGLQFPNYSSELNVNALELDDSALYLCASSFTLPGGEQYFGPGTRLTVT.

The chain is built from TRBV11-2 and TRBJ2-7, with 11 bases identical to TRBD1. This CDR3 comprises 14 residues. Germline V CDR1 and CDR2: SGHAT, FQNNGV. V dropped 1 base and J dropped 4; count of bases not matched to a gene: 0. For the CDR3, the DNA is TGTGCCAGCAGCTTAGGGGACAGGGGGTACGAGCAGTACTTC. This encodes CASSLGDRGYEQYF.

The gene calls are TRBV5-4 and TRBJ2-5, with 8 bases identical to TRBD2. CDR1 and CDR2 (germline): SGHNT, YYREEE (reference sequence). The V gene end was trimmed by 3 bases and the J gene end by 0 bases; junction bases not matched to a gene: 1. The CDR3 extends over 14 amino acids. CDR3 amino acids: CASSSSGYQETQYF. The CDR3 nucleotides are TGTGCCAGCAGCTCTAGCGGGTACCAAGAGACCCAGTACTTC.

The CDR3 coding sequence is TGCGCCAGCAGCTTGGAAGGGCAGGGGGTTGAGACCCAGTACTTC. Translating it yields CASSLEGQGVETQYF. V gene TRBV5-1 combines with J gene TRBJ2-5; 7 bases agree with TRBD1. From germline, CDR1 is SGHRS and CDR2 YFSETQ. V gave up 0 bases and J gave up 5 bases; unmatched junction bases: 7. The length of the CDR3 is 15 residues.

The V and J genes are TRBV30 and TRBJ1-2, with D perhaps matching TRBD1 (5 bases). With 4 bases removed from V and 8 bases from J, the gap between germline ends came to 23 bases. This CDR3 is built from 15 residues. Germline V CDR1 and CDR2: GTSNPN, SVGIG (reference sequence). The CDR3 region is CAWTRFRVKSLGYTF. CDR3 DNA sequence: TGTGCCTGGACCCGATTCAGGGTGAAATCGCTAGGCTACACCTTC.

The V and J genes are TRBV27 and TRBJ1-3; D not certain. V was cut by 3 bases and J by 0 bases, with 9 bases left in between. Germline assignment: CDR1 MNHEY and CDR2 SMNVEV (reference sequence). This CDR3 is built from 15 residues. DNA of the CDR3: TGTGCCAGCAGTTTGAGGGCCCTCTCTGGAAACACCATATATTTT. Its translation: CASSLRALSGNTIYF.

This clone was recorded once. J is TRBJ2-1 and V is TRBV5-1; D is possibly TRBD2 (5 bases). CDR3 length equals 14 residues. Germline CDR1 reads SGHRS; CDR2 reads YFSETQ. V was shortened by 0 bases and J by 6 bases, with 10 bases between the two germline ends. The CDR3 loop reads CASSLERQTNEQFF. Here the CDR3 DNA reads TGCGCCAGCAGCTTGGAGCGGCAGACCAATGAGCAGTTCTTC. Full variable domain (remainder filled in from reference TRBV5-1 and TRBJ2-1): KAGVTQTPRYLIKTRGQQVTLSCSPISGHRSVSWYQQTPGQGLQFLFEYFSETQRNKGNFPGRFSGRQFSNSRSEMNVSTLELGDSALYLCASSLERQTNEQFFGPGTRLTVL.

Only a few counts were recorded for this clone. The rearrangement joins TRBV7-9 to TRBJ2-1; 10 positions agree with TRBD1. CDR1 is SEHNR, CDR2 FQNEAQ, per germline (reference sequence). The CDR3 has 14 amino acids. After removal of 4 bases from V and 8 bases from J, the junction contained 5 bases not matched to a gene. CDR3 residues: CASSSGQGIHEQFF. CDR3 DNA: TGTGCCAGCAGCTCGGGACAGGGGATCCATGAGCAGTTCTTC.

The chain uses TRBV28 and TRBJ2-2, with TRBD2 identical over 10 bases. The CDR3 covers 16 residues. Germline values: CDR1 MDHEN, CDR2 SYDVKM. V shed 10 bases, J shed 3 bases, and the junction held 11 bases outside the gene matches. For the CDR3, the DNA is TGTGCCACCGAGAGCGGGAGGGCCCTCGACACCGGGGAGCTGTTTTTT. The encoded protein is CATESGRALDTGELFF. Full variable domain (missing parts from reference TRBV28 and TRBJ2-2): DVKVTQSSRYLVKRTGEKVFLECVQDMDHENMFWYRQDPGLGLRLIYFSYDVKMKEKGDIPEGYSVSREKKERFSLILESASTNQTSMYLCATESGRALDTGELFFGEGSRLTVL.

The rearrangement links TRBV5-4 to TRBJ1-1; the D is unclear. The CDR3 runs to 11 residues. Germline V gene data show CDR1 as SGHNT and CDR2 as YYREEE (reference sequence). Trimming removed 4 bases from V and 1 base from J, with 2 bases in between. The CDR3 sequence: CASSRNTEAFF. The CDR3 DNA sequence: TGTGCCAGCAGCCGGAACACTGAAGCTTTCTTT. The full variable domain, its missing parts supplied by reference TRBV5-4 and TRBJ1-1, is ETGVTQSPTHLIKTRGQQVTLRCSSQSGHNTVSWYQQALGQGPQFIFQYYREEENGRGNFPPRFSGLQFPNYSSELNVNALELDDSALYLCASSRNTEAFFGQGTRLTVV.

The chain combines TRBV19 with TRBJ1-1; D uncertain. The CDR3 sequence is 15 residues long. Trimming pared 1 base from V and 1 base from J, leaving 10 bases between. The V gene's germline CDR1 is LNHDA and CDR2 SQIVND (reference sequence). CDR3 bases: TGTGCCAGTAGTATAGCGGTGGAGAGGAACACTGAAGCTTTCTTT. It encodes CASSIAVERNTEAFF.

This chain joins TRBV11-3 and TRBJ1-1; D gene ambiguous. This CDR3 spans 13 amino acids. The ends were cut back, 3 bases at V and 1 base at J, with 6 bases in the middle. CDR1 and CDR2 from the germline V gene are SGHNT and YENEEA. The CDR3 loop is CASSFYRNTEAFF. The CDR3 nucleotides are TGTGCCAGCAGCTTTTACAGGAACACTGAAGCTTTCTTT.

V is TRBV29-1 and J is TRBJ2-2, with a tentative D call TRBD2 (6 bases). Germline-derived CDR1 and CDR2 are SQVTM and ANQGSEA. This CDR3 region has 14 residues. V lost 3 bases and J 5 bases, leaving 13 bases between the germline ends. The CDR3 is CSVDAGGRTGELFF. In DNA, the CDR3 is TGCAGCGTTGATGCGGGTGGGAGGACCGGGGAGCTGTTTTTT.

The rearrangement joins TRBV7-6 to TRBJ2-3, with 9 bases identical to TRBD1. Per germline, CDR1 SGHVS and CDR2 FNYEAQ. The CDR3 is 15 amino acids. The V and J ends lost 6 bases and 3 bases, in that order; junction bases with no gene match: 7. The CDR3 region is CASRGTGSRTDTQYF. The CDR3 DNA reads TGTGCCAGCAGGGGGACAGGGTCGAGGACAGATACGCAGTATTTT.

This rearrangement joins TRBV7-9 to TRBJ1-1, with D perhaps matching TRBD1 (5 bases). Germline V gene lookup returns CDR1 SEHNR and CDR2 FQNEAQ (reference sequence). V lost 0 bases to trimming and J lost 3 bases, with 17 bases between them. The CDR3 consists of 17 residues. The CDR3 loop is CASSLATGGLRDTEAFF. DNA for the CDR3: TGTGCCAGCAGCTTAGCTACCGGGGGTTTAAGGGACACTGAAGCTTTCTTT. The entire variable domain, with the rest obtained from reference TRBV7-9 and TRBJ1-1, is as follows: DTGVSQNPRHKITKRGQNVTFRCDPISEHNRLYWYRQTLGQGPEFLTYFQNEAQLEKSRLLSDRFSAERPKGSFSTLEIQRTEQGDSAMYLCASSLATGGLRDTEAFFGQGTRLTVV.

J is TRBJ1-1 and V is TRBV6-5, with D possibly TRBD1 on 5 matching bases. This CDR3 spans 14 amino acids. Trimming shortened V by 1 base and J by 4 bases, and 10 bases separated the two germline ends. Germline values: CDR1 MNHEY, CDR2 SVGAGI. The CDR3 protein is CASSYLGGITEAFF. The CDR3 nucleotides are TGTGCCAGCAGTTACTTGGGGGGAATCACTGAAGCTTTCTTT.